This T cell receptor (beta chain) was captured by sequencing in a study of blood T cells in healthy people across ages. This clonotype appeared a few times. Using a J-beta primer mix together with a sample-barcoded 5' primer, a second PCR was run for about 6 to 12 cycles. One entry per CDR3 protein, called by TCRdb with MiXCR from the 5' RACE reads. The repertoire holds 900,000 to 950,000 distinct CDR3 sequences, roughly 29% seen once, with 10% to 13% in the top ten. The study recruited healthy Caucasian donors from Russia who were aged roughly 6 to 100. About 10 milliliters of peripheral blood were drawn from each donor into EDTA-treated tubes. V gave up 1 base and J gave up 1 base, with 7 bases separating them. The CDR3 extends over 14 amino acids. Germline CDR1 reads SGHVS; CDR2 reads FNYEAQ. This sample also appeared in a second study, on T cells of mothers and their children.

V and J are TRBV7-6 and TRBJ1-1; D is uncertain. This TCR derives from a woman in her forties in good health. Sample: blood. CDR3 sequence (DNA): TGTGCCAGCAGCTTAGAGGAAGGGAACACTGAAGCTTTCTTT. The encoded protein is CASSLEEGNTEAFF.